This T cell receptor (beta chain) was documented in a study of T cell clonotyping in hematopoietic cell transplantation. The data were produced by immunoSEQ multiplex PCR, yet TCRdb's version contains in-frame clones alone and is incomplete. The sample lists over 8,000 clones; over 60% were seen once. The CDR3 contains 17 residues. Unmatched junction bases numbered 9, after V lost 2 bases and J lost 4 bases. The genes are TRBV5-7 and TRBJ1-5; 10 bases align to TRBD1. TRBV5-7 is given ORF status, its function remaining uncertain. Sequencing used peripheral blood mononuclear cells, obtained 180 days after allogeneic stem cell transplant. This receptor was obtained from a female patient in her fifties or sixties who had an allogeneic stem cell transplant from a related donor, so the T cells may come from the graft donor. Some clones in this sample may be carry-over from other donors' samples. CDR3 loop: CASSFGGTGVENQPQHF. CDR3 bases: TGTGCCAGCAGCTTTGGGGGGACAGGGGTGGAGAATCAGCCCCAGCATTTT.